Listed here are 21 T cell receptor beta chains from one sample, sequenced in a study of T cells after yellow fever vaccination. TCRdb passed the 5' RACE reads through MiXCR, listing each CDR3 protein once. This table has roughly 350,000 distinct CDR3 sequences, about 4% appearing once. The sample in question was PBMCs, obtained 5 days after the yellow fever booster vaccination. The receptors here all came from a young man who received the YFV17D yellow fever vaccine.

The chain recombines TRBV20-1 with TRBJ2-5, with D perhaps matching TRBD2 (6 bases). This CDR3 region has 11 residues. Trimming removed 3 bases from V and 13 bases from J, with 15 bases in between. Germline V CDR1 and CDR2: DFQATT, SNEGSKA (reference sequence). Here the CDR3 reads CSASREAGSYF. In DNA form, the CDR3 reads TGCAGTGCTAGTAGGGAGGCGGGGTCGTACTTC.

J is TRBJ2-1 and V is TRBV7-9, with a tentative D call TRBD2 (7 bases). The CDR3 totals 14 residues. V was trimmed by 8 bases and J by 7 bases, leaving 18 bases between them. The germline gives CDR1 SEHNR, CDR2 FQNEAQ (reference sequence). CDR3 nucleotide sequence: TGTGCCAGCCCCCCAACGGGGGGCAGGAATGAGCAGTTCTTC. Translating gives CASPPTGGRNEQFF.

The rearrangement joins TRBV5-1 to TRBJ2-5; D may be TRBD1 or TRBD2 (5 bases each). V was trimmed by 4 bases and J by 1 base, leaving 17 bases between them. CDR3 size: 16 residues. Per the germline V gene, CDR1 is SGHRS and CDR2 is YFSETQ. The CDR3 DNA is TGCGCCAGCAGCCCCCAAAAGTCGGGGCCCCAAGAGACCCAGTACTTC. Translation gives CASSPQKSGPQETQYF.

The V gene is TRBV12-3 or TRBV12-4, the J gene TRBJ1-2; a weak D match, TRBD1 (5 bases). This CDR3 region has 16 residues. Trimming left V 5 bases short and J 0 bases short, with 16 bases between. DNA for the CDR3: TGTGCCAGCAGTCCGTCGACAGAAAAAGCTAACTATGGCTACACCTTC. Translated, it gives CASSPSTEKANYGYTF.

The CDR3 here is CSAPRRGEQFF. CDR3 DNA sequence: TGCAGTGCCCCTAGGCGGGGTGAGCAGTTCTTC. This chain joins TRBV20-1 and TRBJ2-1; maybe TRBD2 (6 bases). This CDR3 is 11 amino acids long. The V gene lost 6 bases and the J gene lost 9 bases, with 12 bases spanning the gap. The germline gives CDR1 DFQATT, CDR2 SNEGSKA (reference sequence).

V is TRBV21-1 and J is TRBJ1-4; the D call of TRBD1 is as the table states it, not checked on the DNA. TRBV21-1 constitutes a pseudogene. This CDR3 has 17 amino acids. The CDR3: CASSEYHDKPLDEKLFF. CDR3 sequence (DNA): TGTGCCAGCAGCGAATATCATGACAAGCCCCTTGATGAAAAACTGTTTTTT.

This chain connects TRBV2 to TRBJ1-2, with a tentative D call TRBD1 (6 bases). V was clipped by 6 bases and J by 3 bases, with 14 bases between them. The CDR3 contains 14 residues. The germline CDR1 and CDR2 sequences are SNHLY and FYNNEI. CDR3 loop: CASRRDTLDYGYTF. CDR3 coding DNA: TGTGCCAGCAGAAGGGACACCCTAGACTATGGCTACACCTTC.

This clonotype was picked up a small number of times. The CDR3 spells CASSFHKGADTQYF. In nucleotides, the CDR3 is TGCGCCAGCAGCTTTCACAAGGGTGCAGATACGCAGTATTTT. The chain recombines TRBV5-1 with TRBJ2-3; D uncertain. In germline, CDR1 is SGHRS, CDR2 YFSETQ. V was trimmed by 2 bases and J by 4 bases, leaving 11 bases between them. This CDR3 has 14 amino acids.

The CDR3 is CASSYYGNEKLFF. The CDR3 nucleotides are TGTGCCAGCAGTTACTACGGCAATGAAAAACTGTTTTTT. V and J are TRBV6-5 and TRBJ1-4; D not resolved. V was trimmed by 1 base and J by 5 bases, leaving 5 bases between them. Germline loops: CDR1 MNHEY, CDR2 SVGAGI. The CDR3 runs to 13 residues.

This clonotype was observed a few times. This chain joins TRBV5-1 and TRBJ1-1, with TRBD1 matching over 7 bases. Germline CDR1 is SGHRS and CDR2 is YFSETQ. This CDR3 spans 14 amino acids. Trimming took 7 bases from V and 3 from J; bases not matched to a gene: 9. The CDR3 sequence: CASFRGVGDTEAFF. CDR3 in DNA: TGCGCCAGCTTCAGGGGGGTAGGGGACACTGAAGCTTTCTTT.

This clonotype was detected many times. The chain recombines TRBV6-2 or TRBV6-3 with TRBJ2-1; no clear D. Trimming pared 7 bases from V and 0 bases from J, leaving 10 bases between. The CDR3 is 14 amino acids. The V gene's germline CDR1 is MNHEY and CDR2 SVGEGT. The CDR3 loop reads CASTHSDSYNEQFF. In nucleotides, the CDR3 is TGTGCCAGCACTCACTCGGACTCCTACAATGAGCAGTTCTTC.

V usage is TRBV4-1 and J usage is TRBJ2-3, with a possible D match to TRBD2 (5 bases). Germline CDR1 MGHRA, CDR2 YSYEKL. The CDR3 is made up of 14 amino acids. Trimming removed 0 bases at V and 4 bases at J, with 8 bases between. The CDR3 is CASSQEGGPDTQYF. The DNA for the CDR3 is TGCGCCAGCAGCCAAGAGGGCGGGCCAGATACGCAGTATTTT.

This clonotype appeared many times. The J gene is TRBJ2-1, the V gene TRBV7-9; 12 positions agree with TRBD2. Per germline, CDR1 SEHNR and CDR2 FQNEAQ (reference sequence). The CDR3 consists of 15 residues. V was pared by 5 bases and J by 6 bases, with 5 bases of the junction left unmatched. The DNA of the CDR3 is TGTGCCAGCAGCGCCGGACTAGCGGGGATCAATGAGCAGTTCTTC. Protein: CASSAGLAGINEQFF.

The chain couples TRBV5-1 to TRBJ1-1; 8 nucleotides line up with TRBD1. V trimming: 0 bases; J trimming: 3 bases; junction bases outside the gene matches: 7. The CDR3 extends over 16 amino acids. Per the germline V gene, CDR1 is SGHRS and CDR2 is YFSETQ. CDR3 DNA sequence: TGCGCCAGCAGCTTGGGAGCTCGACAGGGGTACACTGAAGCTTTCTTT. Protein product: CASSLGARQGYTEAFF.

This clonotype was seen more than once but under ten times. The J gene is TRBJ2-5, the V gene TRBV2; 7 bases are a match to TRBD1. The length of the CDR3 is 14 residues. The J segment lost 4 bases and the V segment lost 5 bases, leaving 7 bases of the junction unmatched. The germline V gene encodes CDR1 SNHLY and CDR2 FYNNEI. This CDR3 is CASSRQGSSETQYF. In DNA form, the CDR3 reads TGTGCCAGCAGTCGACAGGGCTCCTCAGAGACCCAGTACTTC.

This clonotype was found many times. The chain combines TRBV14 with TRBJ2-1; D call uncertain. The CDR3 has 15 amino acids. V was pared by 2 bases and J by 0 bases, with 8 bases between. Germline V gene sequence: CDR1 SGHDN, CDR2 FVKESK. CDR3 sequence reads: CASSQYKSSYNEQFF. Here the CDR3 DNA reads TGTGCCAGCAGCCAATATAAAAGCTCCTACAATGAGCAGTTCTTC.

V and J are TRBV4-3 and TRBJ2-2; D remains ambiguous. Trimming took 1 base from V and 4 from J, leaving 7 bases between them. This CDR3 has 14 residues. Looked up from germline, CDR1 is LGHNA and CDR2 is YSLEER. The CDR3 reads CASSQAVVTGELFF. DNA of the CDR3: TGCGCCAGCAGCCAAGCGGTAGTCACCGGGGAGCTGTTTTTT.

This clonotype appeared a few times. The rearrangement uses TRBV20-1 and TRBJ1-4; TRBD1 is a possible D gene (6 bases). CDR3 length: 13 amino acids. V was cut by 6 bases and J by 7 bases, with 15 bases left in between. CDR1 DFQATT and CDR2 SNEGSKA come from the germline V gene (reference sequence). The CDR3 DNA follows: TGCAGTGCCGGAGGGGGTGGGCGTGAAAAACTGTTTTTT. This sequence encodes CSAGGGGREKLFF.

This clonotype has more than one count but fewer than ten. V is TRBV10-3 and J is TRBJ2-3; TRBD2 agrees at 7 bases. This CDR3 region has 15 residues. Per germline, CDR1 ENHRY and CDR2 SYGVKD. After removal of 0 bases from V and 11 bases from J, the junction contained 11 bases not matched to a gene. CDR3 region: CAISESGLGPFGQYF. CDR3 DNA sequence: TGTGCCATCAGTGAGTCAGGACTAGGCCCCTTTGGGCAGTATTTT.

The genes are TRBV7-9 and TRBJ2-7; TRBD1 matches 11 bases. Germline V gene data show CDR1 as SEHNR and CDR2 as FQNEAQ (reference sequence). CDR3 length: 15 amino acids. V lost 4 bases and J lost 3; bases outside the gene matches: 5. The CDR3 DNA is TGTGCCAGCAGCTCGGGACAGGGGGTAAACTACGAGCAGTACTTC. Translating gives CASSSGQGVNYEQYF. Full variable domain (remainder filled in from reference TRBV7-9 and TRBJ2-7): DTGVSQNPRHKITKRGQNVTFRCDPISEHNRLYWYRQTLGQGPEFLTYFQNEAQLEKSRLLSDRFSAERPKGSFSTLEIQRTEQGDSAMYLCASSSGQGVNYEQYFGPGTRLTVT.

The genes are TRBV6-1 and TRBJ2-5, with D possibly TRBD2 on 7 matching bases. Trimming pared 2 bases from V and 5 bases from J, leaving 15 bases between. CDR1 is MNHNS and CDR2 is SASEGT in the germline V gene. The CDR3 is 15 residues long. Here the CDR3 DNA reads TGTGCCAGCAGTGAACCGGCGGGGGCCGGGGAGACCCAGTACTTC. Translated: CASSEPAGAGETQYF.